The entry below describes one T cell receptor beta chain. No antigen is known for it. The study team obtained lesional scalp punch biopsies and peripheral blood from alopecia areata patients. The entry originates in a study of CD8+ T cells in alopecia areata. Findings and caveats of the study: Across lesional scalp, and particularly alopecia totalis/universalis, clonality surpassed that of normal scalp. Among patients, TCR sharing was less clear than in mice, a difference possibly due in part to HLA diversity in the patient population.

The V gene's germline CDR1 is LGHNA and CDR2 YNFKEQ. Between the trimmed V and J ends, which lost 0 bases and 1 base, there was a span of 12 bases. There are 16 residues in the CDR3. It was cDNA, reverse transcribed from extracted RNA, that served as the sequencing template. Some clones are missing from TCRdb's copy, which holds only in-frame ones; the method was immunoSEQ multiplex PCR. The table records about 23,000 clones, roughly 52% of them present only once. This receptor was taken from a human donor with alopecia areata. The rearrangement links TRBV4-2 to TRBJ1-2, with D possibly being TRBD1 (5 bases). The sequencing sample was made of NKG2D-high CD8+ T cells sorted from blood. The chain's CDR3 is CASSQDRSDINYGYTF. In DNA form, the CDR3 reads TGTGCCAGCAGCCAAGACCGATCGGACATTAACTATGGCTACACCTTC.